The rows below give T cell receptor beta chains drawn from one sample of a study of blood T cells in healthy people across ages. TCRdb re-derived calls from the 5' RACE reads in MiXCR, one entry per CDR3 protein. This sample has about 1 million distinct CDR3 sequences; approximately 26% occur once, and the top ten carry around 0.7%. The sample was also reused in another study, on T cells of mothers and their children.

Sequenced sample: blood. Receptor source: a girl aged 2 to 9 in good health. Each CDR3 is given with its conserved first and last residue. Each record gives: CDR3 DNA, CDR3 protein, J gene, V gene, D gene, clone size. A D gene is named only where the DNA matches it firmly. The listing skips clone size in some rows; elsewhere it reads once, few, many or a size class.

TGCGCCAGCAGCCCGTGTCAGGATTCTAGCACAGATACGCAGTATTTT	CASSPCQDSSTDTQYF	TRBJ2-3	TRBV4-1	NA	NA
TGTGCCAGCTCACCCAGGAGACTAGAAGGGGAGACCCAGTACTTC	CASSPRRLEGETQYF	TRBJ2-5	TRBV18	NA	few
TGTGCCAGCAGTCCTTATAATACAGGGAATCAAGAGACCCAGTACTTC	CASSPYNTGNQETQYF	TRBJ2-5	TRBV6-1	NA	few
TGTGCCAGCAGTGGGAGGATCGTTGCGGTAGATACGCAGTATTTT	CASSGRIVAVDTQYF	TRBJ2-3	TRBV12-3/TRBV12-4	NA	NA
TGCAGTGCTAGAGATACGGGCAGCACCTACGAGCAGTACTTC	CSARDTGSTYEQYF	TRBJ2-7	TRBV20-1	NA	few
TGTGCCAGCAGCGGAGCGGGACAGGGGATGGGTGAGCAGTTCTTC	CASSGAGQGMGEQFF	TRBJ2-1	TRBV9	TRBD1	few
TGCAGCGTGACTGAGCCGGGTGAGCAGTTCTTC	CSVTEPGEQFF	TRBJ2-1	TRBV29-1	NA	few
TGTGCCAGCAGTTTTGGCGGGGGCACAGATACGCAGTATTTT	CASSFGGGTDTQYF	TRBJ2-3	TRBV12-3/TRBV12-4	NA	few
TGTGCCAGCAGCTTAGGCGGGAGGGCCACAGATACGCAGTATTTT	CASSLGGRATDTQYF	TRBJ2-3	TRBV7-3	TRBD2	few
TGCAGTGCTACTAAACTAATGGGACTCCCGAACCTCAATGAGCAGTTCTTC	CSATKLMGLPNLNEQFF	TRBJ2-1	TRBV20-1	NA	NA
TGTGCCAGCAGCATCTCAATCGAAGCCGGGAAGCTGTTTTTT	CASSISIEAGKLFF	TRBJ2-2	TRBV12-3/TRBV12-4	NA	few
TGTGCCACCAGTGAGGCGTACGGACCATCCTACAATGAGCAGTTCTTC	CATSEAYGPSYNEQFF	TRBJ2-1	TRBV24-1	NA	few
TGTGCCAGCAGTTACTCAATACCAGCGGGAGAAGAGACCCAGTACTTC	CASSYSIPAGEETQYF	TRBJ2-5	TRBV6-5	TRBD2	few
TGTGCCACCAGCCCCACGGCGGGAAAGTCATACGAGCAGTACTTC	CATSPTAGKSYEQYF	TRBJ2-7	TRBV15	NA	few
TGTGCCAGCAGTTGGAGTTCGATTTCTGGAAACACCATATATTTT	CASSWSSISGNTIYF	TRBJ1-3	TRBV12-3/TRBV12-4	NA	NA
TGTGCCAGCCAGGGAAGAGGGGAGCTGTTTTTT	CASQGRGELFF	TRBJ2-2	TRBV12-3/TRBV12-4	NA	few
TGCAGTGCCACGGACAGGGACGCGAACACCGGGGAGCTGTTTTTT	CSATDRDANTGELFF	TRBJ2-2	TRBV20-1	TRBD1	NA
TGCGCCAGCAGCCAAGATGTCGATCTGAACACTGAAGCTTTCTTT	CASSQDVDLNTEAFF	TRBJ1-1	TRBV4-3	NA	NA
TGTGCCAGCAGCCCTCGGACTAGCGGGAGAATCGGTGAGCAGTTCTTC	CASSPRTSGRIGEQFF	TRBJ2-1	TRBV28	TRBD2	NA
TGTGCCAGCAGCTTAAACGGAATCCCCTACGAGCAGTACTTC	CASSLNGIPYEQYF	TRBJ2-7	TRBV13	NA	few
TGTGCCAGCAGCCCTGGGACTAGGGGGTTTGAGCAGTTCTTC	CASSPGTRGFEQFF	TRBJ2-1	TRBV28	TRBD2	NA
TGTGCCAGCAGCCAGATCGTAGGGATATTGTCCTACAATGAGCAGTTCTTC	CASSQIVGILSYNEQFF	TRBJ2-1	TRBV14	NA	NA
TGCAGTGCTAGAGATTCCGACGGGAGGGAAACCGGGGAGCTGCTTTTT	CSARDSDGRETGELLF	TRBJ2-2	TRBV20-1	TRBD2	NA
TGCGCCAGCAGCCAGGGATCTACGGGGAAACTGTTTTTT	CASSQGSTGKLFF	TRBJ1-4	TRBV4-3	NA	NA
TGTGCCAGCAGCGCCGAGGGGGGGACCTACGAGCAGTACTTC	CASSAEGGTYEQYF	TRBJ2-7	TRBV7-2	NA	NA
TGTGCCAGCAGCCGTAAAAGGGAAAACTATGAGCAGTTCTTC	CASSRKRENYEQFF	TRBJ2-1	TRBV11-2	NA	NA
TGTGCCAGCAGGTTTCCAGGGACGGATGGCTACACCTTC	CASRFPGTDGYTF	TRBJ1-2	TRBV6-6	NA	few
TGTGCCAGCACTACCTCCGGTGGGACTGAAGCTTTCTTT	CASTTSGGTEAFF	TRBJ1-1	TRBV28	NA	few
TGTGCCAGCAGCATACAAGGAGTAAAGGGCATTCAGTACTTC	CASSIQGVKGIQYF	TRBJ2-4	TRBV3-1	NA	NA
TGCAGTGCCCGGGACCCCGACCCACAAGAGACCCAGTACTTC	CSARDPDPQETQYF	TRBJ2-5	TRBV20-1	NA	few
TGTGCCAGCAGCTCCCTCTCTGGACAGGGGATTGGGTCACCCCTCCACTTT	CASSSLSGQGIGSPLHF	TRBJ1-6	TRBV9	TRBD1	NA
TGCGCCAGCAGCTTGGAATCAGGGATAGGGACTGAAGCTTTCTTT	CASSLESGIGTEAFF	TRBJ1-1	TRBV5-1	NA	few
TGCGCCAGCAGCTTGGCAGGGGGCGAAAGCTACACCTTC	CASSLAGGESYTF	TRBJ1-2	TRBV5-1	TRBD1	NA
TGTGCCAGCAGTTTTGATGGAGACGAGCAGTACTTC	CASSFDGDEQYF	TRBJ2-7	TRBV28	NA	NA
TGTGCTAGTGGTTTGGCTGGGACCTACGAGCAGTACTTC	CASGLAGTYEQYF	TRBJ2-7	TRBV12-5	NA	few
TGCAGCGCCCGTAGGGGAGACCAAGAGACCCAGTACTTC	CSARRGDQETQYF	TRBJ2-5	TRBV29-1	NA	few
TGTGCCAGCAGCCCTCTTGGACAGGGCGATGAGCAGTTCTTC	CASSPLGQGDEQFF	TRBJ2-1	TRBV3-1	TRBD1	few
TGTGCCAGCAGCCAGGACGGAAAGGGTGGCTACACCTTC	CASSQDGKGGYTF	TRBJ1-2	TRBV3-1	NA	few
TGTGCCAGCAGGGTCGGGCAGGCGATCTATGGCTACACCTTC	CASRVGQAIYGYTF	TRBJ1-2	TRBV2	NA	NA
TGTGCCAGCAGTCAAATTCCCGGGACTAGCGGAACAGAGCAGTTCTTC	CASSQIPGTSGTEQFF	TRBJ2-1	TRBV7-9	TRBD2	NA
TGTGCCAGCAGCTTAGGGGTGGCGGTACTGGAAGAGACCCAGTACTTC	CASSLGVAVLEETQYF	TRBJ2-5	TRBV7-9	NA	NA
TGCAGCGTTAACCCGACTAGCAGAGAGACCCAGTACTTC	CSVNPTSRETQYF	TRBJ2-5	TRBV29-1	TRBD2	NA
TGTGCCAGCAGTTACGGGGGAGAAGGGTACGAGCAGTACTTC	CASSYGGEGYEQYF	TRBJ2-7	TRBV28	NA	NA
TGTGCCAGCAGCTCGACTGAGTTGTATGAGACCCAGTACTTC	CASSSTELYETQYF	TRBJ2-5	TRBV7-8	NA	few
TGTGCCACCAGTGATACCTACCCGACTGATACGCAGTATTTT	CATSDTYPTDTQYF	TRBJ2-3	TRBV24-1	NA	NA
TGTGCCACCAGTCAAACCGGGGAGCTGTTTTTT	CATSQTGELFF	TRBJ2-2	TRBV24-1	NA	NA
TGCAGCGTTGAAGAAGGGCCGGGGGGGGCGGTATCCCAAGAGACCCAGTACTTC	CSVEEGPGGAVSQETQYF	TRBJ2-5	TRBV29-1	TRBD2	few
TGTGCCAGCAGTTACACAGGGGATATCAACTCTGGAAACACCATATATTTT	CASSYTGDINSGNTIYF	TRBJ1-3	TRBV6-5	TRBD1	NA
TGTGCCAGCAACGGGGTGGAGACCCAGTACTTC	CASNGVETQYF	TRBJ2-5	TRBV2	NA	few
TGTGCCAGCAGCCCCCCCGCAAGAACTAATGAAAAACTGTTTTTT	CASSPPARTNEKLFF	TRBJ1-4	TRBV7-9	NA	NA
TGTGCCAGCAGCTTAATATTGGGCACCGGGGAGCTGTTTTTT	CASSLILGTGELFF	TRBJ2-2	TRBV7-9	NA	NA
TGTGCCAGCACCGCCCCGGGGGAGCAATACTTC	CASTAPGEQYF	TRBJ2-5	TRBV6-6	NA	NA
TGTGCCAGCAGCTTCGGGGTGGGAGGGCCTCGGGATGAGCAGTTCTTC	CASSFGVGGPRDEQFF	TRBJ2-1	TRBV11-2	TRBD2	NA
TGTGCCAGCAGTTACTCCGACAGACCGTATGGCCACACCTTC	CASSYSDRPYGHTF	TRBJ1-2	TRBV6-2/TRBV6-3	NA	NA
TGTGCCAGCAGTTTCTCGGAGGAGGGCGAGCAGTACTTC	CASSFSEEGEQYF	TRBJ2-7	TRBV12-3/TRBV12-4	NA	NA
TGTGCCAGCACTCCGAGCCCAGGGGAAGACAATGAGCAGTTCTTC	CASTPSPGEDNEQFF	TRBJ2-1	TRBV12-3/TRBV12-4	NA	NA
TGTGCCAGCAGCACGGAAGGGAGGACAGAGCAGTTCTTC	CASSTEGRTEQFF	TRBJ2-1	TRBV9	NA	NA
TGTGCCAGCAGCTTCCCAGGGGGCCCGGACATTCAGTACTTC	CASSFPGGPDIQYF	TRBJ2-4	TRBV7-9	TRBD1	NA
TGCGCCAGCAGCTTGGGACCGACGTCCCTATCTGGGGCCAACGTCCTGACTTTC	CASSLGPTSLSGANVLTF	TRBJ2-6	TRBV5-1	NA	few